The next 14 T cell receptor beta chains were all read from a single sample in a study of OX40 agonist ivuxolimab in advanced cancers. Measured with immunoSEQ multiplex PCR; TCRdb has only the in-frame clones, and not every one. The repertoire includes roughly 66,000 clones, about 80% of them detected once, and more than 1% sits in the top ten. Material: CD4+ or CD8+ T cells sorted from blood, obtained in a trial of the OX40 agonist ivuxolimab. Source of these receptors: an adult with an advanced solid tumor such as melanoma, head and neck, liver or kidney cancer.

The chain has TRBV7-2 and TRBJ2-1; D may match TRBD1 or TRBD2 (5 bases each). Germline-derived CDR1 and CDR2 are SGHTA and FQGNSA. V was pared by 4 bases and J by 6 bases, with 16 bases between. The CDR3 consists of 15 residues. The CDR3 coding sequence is TGTGCCAGCAGCTCAGGGAGAGGGATTAGCAATGAGCAGTTCTTC. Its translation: CASSSGRGISNEQFF.

Written as DNA, the CDR3 is TGTGCCAGCAGCTTAGAACTAGCGGGAAACTACGAGCAGTACTTC. It yields the protein CASSLELAGNYEQYF. The rearrangement joins TRBV7-2 to TRBJ2-7, with 10 bases that match TRBD2. V was pared by 1 base and J by 3 bases, with 3 bases of the junction left unmatched. Germline loops: CDR1 SGHTA, CDR2 FQGNSA. The CDR3 totals 15 residues.

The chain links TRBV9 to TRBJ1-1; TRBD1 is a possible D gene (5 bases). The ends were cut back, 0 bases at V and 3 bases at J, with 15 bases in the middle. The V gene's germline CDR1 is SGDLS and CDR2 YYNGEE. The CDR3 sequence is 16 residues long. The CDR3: CASSVGGFKGYTEAFF. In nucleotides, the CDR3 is TGTGCCAGCAGCGTAGGGGGGTTCAAGGGGTACACTGAAGCTTTCTTT. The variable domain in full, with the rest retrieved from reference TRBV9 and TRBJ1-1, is DSGVTQTPKHLITATGQRVTLRCSPRSGDLSVYWYQQSLDQGLQFLIQYYNGEERAKGNILERFSAQQFPDLHSELNLSSLELGDSALYFCASSVGGFKGYTEAFFGQGTRLTVV.

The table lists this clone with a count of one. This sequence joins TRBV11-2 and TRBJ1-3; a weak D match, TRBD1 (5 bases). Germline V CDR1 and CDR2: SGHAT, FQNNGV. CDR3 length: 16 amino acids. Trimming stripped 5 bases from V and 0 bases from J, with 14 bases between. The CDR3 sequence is CASSVGTSSSGNTIYF. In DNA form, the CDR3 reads TGTGCCAGCAGCGTCGGGACGTCAAGCTCTGGAAACACCATATATTTT. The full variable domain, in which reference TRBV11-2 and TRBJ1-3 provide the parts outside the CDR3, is EAGVAQSPRYKIIEKRQSVAFWCNPISGHATLYWYQQILGQGPKLLIQFQNNGVVDDSQLPKDRFSAERLKGVDSTLKIQPAKLEDSAVYLCASSVGTSSSGNTIYFGEGSWLTVV.

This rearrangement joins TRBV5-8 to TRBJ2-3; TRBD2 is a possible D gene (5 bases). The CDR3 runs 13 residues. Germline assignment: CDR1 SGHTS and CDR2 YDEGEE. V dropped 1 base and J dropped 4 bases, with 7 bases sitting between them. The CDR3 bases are TGTGCCAGCAGCTTGAGGGAGCCAGATACGCAGTATTTT. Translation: CASSLREPDTQYF.

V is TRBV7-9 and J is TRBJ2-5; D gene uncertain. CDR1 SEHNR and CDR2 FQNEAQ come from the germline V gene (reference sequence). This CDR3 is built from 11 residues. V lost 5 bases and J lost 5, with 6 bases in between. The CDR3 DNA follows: TGTGCCAGCAGCCTATCGGAGACCCAGTACTTC. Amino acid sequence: CASSLSETQYF.

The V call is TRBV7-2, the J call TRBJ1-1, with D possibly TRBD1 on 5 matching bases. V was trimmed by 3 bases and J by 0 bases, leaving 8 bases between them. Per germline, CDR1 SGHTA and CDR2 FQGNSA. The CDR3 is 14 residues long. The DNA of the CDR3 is TGTGCCAGCAGCTTGTGGGGGATGAACACTGAAGCTTTCTTT. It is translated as CASSLWGMNTEAFF.

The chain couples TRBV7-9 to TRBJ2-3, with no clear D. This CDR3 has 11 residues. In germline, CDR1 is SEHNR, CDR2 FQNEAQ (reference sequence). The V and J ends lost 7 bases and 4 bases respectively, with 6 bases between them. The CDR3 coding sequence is TGTGCCAGCACGGGCGCAGATACGCAGTATTTT. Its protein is CASTGADTQYF.

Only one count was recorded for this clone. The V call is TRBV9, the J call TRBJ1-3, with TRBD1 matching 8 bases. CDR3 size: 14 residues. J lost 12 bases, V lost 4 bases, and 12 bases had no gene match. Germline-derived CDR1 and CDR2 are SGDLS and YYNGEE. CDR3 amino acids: CASSPWTGSEGIYF. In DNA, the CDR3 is TGTGCCAGCAGCCCTTGGACAGGGTCCGAAGGCATATATTTT.

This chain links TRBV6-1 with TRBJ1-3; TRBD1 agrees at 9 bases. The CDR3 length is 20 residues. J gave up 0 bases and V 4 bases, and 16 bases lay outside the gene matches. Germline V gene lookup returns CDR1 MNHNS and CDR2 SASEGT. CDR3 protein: CASSGLPGQGRLGSGNTIYF. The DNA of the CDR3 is TGTGCCAGCAGTGGACTCCCGGGACAGGGCCGATTGGGCTCTGGAAACACCATATATTTT.

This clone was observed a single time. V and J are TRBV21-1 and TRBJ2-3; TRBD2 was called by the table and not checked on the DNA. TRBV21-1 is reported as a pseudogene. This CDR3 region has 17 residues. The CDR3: CASNPSTETGLCVTQYF. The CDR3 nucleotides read TGTGCCAGCAATCCATCGACCGAGACGGGACTATGTGTTACGCAGTATTTT.

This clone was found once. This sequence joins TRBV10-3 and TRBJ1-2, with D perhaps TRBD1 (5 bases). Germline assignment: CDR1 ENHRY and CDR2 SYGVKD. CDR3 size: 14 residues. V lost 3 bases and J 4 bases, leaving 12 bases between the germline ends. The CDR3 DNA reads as TGTGCCATCAGTGAAATCGGGGGAGGCTATGGCTACACCTTC. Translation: CAISEIGGGYGYTF.

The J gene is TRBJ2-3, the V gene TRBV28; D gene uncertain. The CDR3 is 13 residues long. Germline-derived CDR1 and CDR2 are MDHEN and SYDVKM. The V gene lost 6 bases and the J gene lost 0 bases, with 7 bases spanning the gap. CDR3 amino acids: CASSPGSTDTQYF. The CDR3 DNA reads TGTGCCAGCAGCCCGGGTAGCACAGATACGCAGTATTTT.

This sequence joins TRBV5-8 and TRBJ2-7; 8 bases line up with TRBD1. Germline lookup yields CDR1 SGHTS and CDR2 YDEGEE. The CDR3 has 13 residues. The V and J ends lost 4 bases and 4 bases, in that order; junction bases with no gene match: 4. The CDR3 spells CASSLRDRYEQYF. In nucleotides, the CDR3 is TGTGCCAGCAGCCTCCGGGACAGGTACGAGCAGTACTTC.